The T cell receptor (beta chain) under discussion was sequenced for a study of shared clonotypes between healthy human individuals. Profiling relied on immunoSEQ multiplex PCR, and the TCRdb table lists in-frame clones only, not all of them. The sample lists roughly 2.5 million clones; more than 80% were seen once. In this sample, this clone turned up once. The sequencing input was naive CD4+ T cells sorted from blood. Subset of the sample: CD45RA+ positively selected. The TCR originated in a man in his late teens or twenties in good health.

The CDR3 here is CASSLDLGIEQFF. CDR3 DNA sequence: TGTGCCAGCAGCTTAGATCTGGGCATTGAGCAGTTCTTC. The V gene is TRBV7-8, the J gene TRBJ2-1; D not resolved. The CDR3 contains 13 residues. Trimming removed 1 base at V and 9 bases at J, with 10 bases between. CDR1 is SGHVS, CDR2 FQNEAQ, per germline.